This note documents a single TCR beta chain sequence. Its target is not known. Repertoires were generated with immunoSEQ multiplex PCR, while TCRdb's copy carries only in-frame clones and drops some. The data contain about 82,000 clones, approximately 95% of them singletons. The source of the sample is a study of cytomegalovirus exposure and HLA in healthy donors. Study-level findings and limits: High specificity and sensitivity for cytomegalovirus status were reported for the classifier. Some public TCRs appeared in many individuals, while most sequences were rare. According to the study, around 160 TCR beta chains were cytomegalovirus-associated.

There are 13 residues in the CDR3. V was trimmed by 6 bases and J by 5 bases, leaving 13 bases between them. The germline gives CDR1 MNHEY, CDR2 SVGAGI. The sequenced sample was PBMCs. The chain has TRBV6-5 and TRBJ2-5, with D perhaps matching TRBD1 or TRBD2 (5 bases each). This TCR derives from a woman between 18 and 30 years old in good health and CMV-seronegative. In DNA form, the CDR3 reads TGTGCCAGCAGCTACGGGGCGGTGGAGACCCAGTACTTC. This encodes CASSYGAVETQYF.